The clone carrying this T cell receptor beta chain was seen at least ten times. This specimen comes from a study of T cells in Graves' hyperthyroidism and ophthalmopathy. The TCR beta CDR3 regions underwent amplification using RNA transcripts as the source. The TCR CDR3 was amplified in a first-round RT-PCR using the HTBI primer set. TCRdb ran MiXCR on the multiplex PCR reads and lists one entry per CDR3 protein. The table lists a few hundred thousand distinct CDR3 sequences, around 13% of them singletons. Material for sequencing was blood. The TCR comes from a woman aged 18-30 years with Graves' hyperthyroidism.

The CDR3: CAWRGRDTLNTEAFF. The CDR3 DNA reads TGTGCCTGGAGGGGAAGGGACACCCTGAACACTGAAGCTTTCTTT. The rearrangement joins TRBV30 to TRBJ1-1, with D maybe TRBD1 (6 bases). Trimming pared 3 bases from V and 0 bases from J, leaving 14 bases between. The germline V gene has CDR1 GTSNPN and CDR2 SVGIG (reference sequence). The length of the CDR3 is 15 residues.